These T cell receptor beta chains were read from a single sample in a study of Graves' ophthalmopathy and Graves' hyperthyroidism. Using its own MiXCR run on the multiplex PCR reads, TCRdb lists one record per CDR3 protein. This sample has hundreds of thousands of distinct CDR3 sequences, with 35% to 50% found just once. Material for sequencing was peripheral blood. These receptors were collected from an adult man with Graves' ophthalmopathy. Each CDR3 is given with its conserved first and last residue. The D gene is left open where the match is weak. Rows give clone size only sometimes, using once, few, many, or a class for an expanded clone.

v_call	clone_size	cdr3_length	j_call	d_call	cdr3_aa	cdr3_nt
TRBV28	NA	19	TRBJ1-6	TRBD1	CASSSPQKRQGRKNSPLHF	TGTGCCAGCAGTTCGCCCCAAAAACGACAGGGGAGGAAGAATTCACCCCTCCACTTT
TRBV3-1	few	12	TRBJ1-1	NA	CASSQGDRGAFF	TGTGCCAGCAGCCAAGGTGATCGGGGAGCTTTCTTT
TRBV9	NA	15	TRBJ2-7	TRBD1	CASSAGTGGVYEQYF	TGTGCCAGCAGCGCCGGGACAGGGGGCGTCTACGAGCAGTACTTC
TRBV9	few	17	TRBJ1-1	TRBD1	CASSVTPLGRGRTEAFF	TGTGCCAGCAGCGTAACACCATTAGGCAGGGGGCGGACTGAAGCTTTCTTT
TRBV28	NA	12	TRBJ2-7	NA	CASRTTSYEQYF	TGTGCCAGCAGGACGACAAGCTACGAGCAGTACTTC
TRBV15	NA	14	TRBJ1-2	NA	CARVASGHFYGYTF	TGTGCTAGAGTAGCGTCAGGTCATTTCTATGGCTACACCTTC
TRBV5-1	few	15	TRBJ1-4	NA	CASSGGWAREEKLFF	TGCGCCAGCAGCGGGGGGTGGGCGCGGGAAGAAAAACTGTTTTTT
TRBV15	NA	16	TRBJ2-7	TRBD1	CATSSERDRASYEQYF	TGTGCCACCAGCAGTGAACGGGACAGGGCCTCCTACGAGCAGTACTTC
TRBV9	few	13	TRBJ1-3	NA	CASSQYSGNTIYF	TGTGCCAGCAGCCAATACTCTGGAAACACCATATATTTT
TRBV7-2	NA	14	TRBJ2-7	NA	CASSLSGSITEQYF	TGTGCCAGCAGCTTATCAGGGTCAATAACCGAGCAGTACTTC
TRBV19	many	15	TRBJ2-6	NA	CASGTSESGANVLTF	TGTGCCAGTGGGACCTCGGAGTCTGGGGCCAACGTCCTGACTTTC
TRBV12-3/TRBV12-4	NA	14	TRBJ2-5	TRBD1	CASSSPGQGETQYF	TGTGCCAGCAGTTCACCGGGACAGGGGGAGACCCAGTACTTC
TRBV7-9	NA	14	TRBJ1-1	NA	CASSPQTDNTEAFF	TGTGCCAGCAGCCCCCAGACGGACAACACTGAAGCTTTCTTT
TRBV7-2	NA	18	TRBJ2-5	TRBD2	CAGSQDEAGLAGEETQYF	TGTGCCGGCAGCCAAGACGAAGCGGGACTAGCGGGGGAAGAGACCCAGTACTTC
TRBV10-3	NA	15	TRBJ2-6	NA	CASSEGFSGANVLTF	TGTGCCAGCAGTGAGGGATTCTCTGGGGCCAACGTCCTGACTTTC
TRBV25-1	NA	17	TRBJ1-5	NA	CASSASVQTYSNQPQHF	TGTGCCAGCAGTGCTAGTGTACAAACTTATAGCAATCAGCCCCAGCATTTT
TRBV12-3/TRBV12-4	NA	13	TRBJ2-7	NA	CASSFHSTYEQYF	TGTGCCAGCAGTTTCCACAGTACCTACGAGCAGTACTTC
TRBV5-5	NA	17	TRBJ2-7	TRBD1	CASSLTITGGKSYEQYF	TGTGCCAGCAGCTTGACTATTACAGGGGGCAAGTCCTACGAGCAGTACTTC
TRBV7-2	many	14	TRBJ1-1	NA	CASSFQGKGTEAFF	TGTGCCAGCAGCTTTCAGGGTAAGGGCACTGAAGCTTTCTTT
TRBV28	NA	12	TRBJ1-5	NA	CASSLSREPQHF	TGTGCCAGCAGTTTATCCCGGGAGCCCCAGCATTTT
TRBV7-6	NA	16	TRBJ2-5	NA	CASSPNRAGHQETQYF	TGTGCCAGCAGCCCAAACCGGGCGGGCCACCAAGAGACCCAGTACTTC
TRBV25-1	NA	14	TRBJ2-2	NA	CASSEKSYTGELFF	TGTGCCAGCAGCGAGAAAAGTTACACCGGGGAGCTGTTTTTT
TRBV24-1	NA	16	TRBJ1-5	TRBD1	CATSARGTGGGQPQHF	TGTGCCACCAGTGCTAGAGGGACAGGGGGCGGTCAGCCCCAGCATTTT
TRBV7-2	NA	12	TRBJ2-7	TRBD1	CAWDRSSYEQYF	TGTGCCTGGGACAGGAGCTCCTACGAGCAGTACTTC
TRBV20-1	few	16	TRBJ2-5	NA	CSASQFGAVLQETQYF	TGCAGTGCTAGCCAGTTCGGGGCAGTACTCCAAGAGACCCAGTACTTC
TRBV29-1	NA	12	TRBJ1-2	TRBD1	CSSGDRVEGYTF	TGCAGCAGTGGTGACAGGGTGGAAGGCTACACCTTC
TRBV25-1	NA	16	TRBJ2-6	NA	CASSESRISGANVLTF	TGTGCCAGCAGTGAATCTCGGATCTCTGGGGCCAACGTCCTGACTTTC
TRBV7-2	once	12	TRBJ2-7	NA	CASSFSPREQYF	TGTGCCAGCAGCTTCAGCCCGCGCGAGCAGTACTTC
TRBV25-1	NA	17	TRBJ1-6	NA	CASSYSLTKTENSPLHF	TGTGCCAGCAGTTACTCATTGACTAAGACGGAAAATTCACCCCTCCACTTT
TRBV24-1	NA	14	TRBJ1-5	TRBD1	CASRRQGAHQPQHF	TGTGCCAGCAGGAGACAGGGGGCGCATCAGCCCCAGCATTTT
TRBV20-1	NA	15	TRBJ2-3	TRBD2	CSASGLAGGTDTQYF	TGCAGTGCCTCGGGACTAGCGGGGGGCACAGATACGCAGTATTTT
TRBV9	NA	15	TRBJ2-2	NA	CASTKATGPNGVLFF	TGTGCCAGCACCAAGGCGACAGGCCCTAATGGGGTGCTGTTTTTT
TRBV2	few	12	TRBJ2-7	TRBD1	CASSRTGADWYF	TGTGCCAGCAGTAGGACAGGGGCTGATTGGTACTTC
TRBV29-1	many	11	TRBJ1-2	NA	CSVGDSQGYTF	TGCAGCGTTGGGGACTCCCAAGGCTACACCTTC
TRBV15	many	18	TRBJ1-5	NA	CATSRDRGHKQRGQPQHF	TGTGCCACCAGCAGAGATCGGGGCCACAAGCAGCGCGGTCAGCCCCAGCATTTT
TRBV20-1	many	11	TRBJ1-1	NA	CSAGQRESAFF	TGCAGTGCTGGACAGAGGGAAAGTGCTTTCTTT
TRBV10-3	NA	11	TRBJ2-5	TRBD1	CASGQQHDQYF	TGTGCCTCGGGACAGCAACATGACCAGTACTTC
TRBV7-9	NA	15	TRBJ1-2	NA	CASSLAGSLWDGYTF	TGTGCCAGCAGCTTAGCCGGGTCGTTATGGGATGGCTACACCTTC
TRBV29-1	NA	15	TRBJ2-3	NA	CSVLGTSTSTDTQYF	TGCAGCGTCCTCGGGACGTCTACTAGCACAGATACGCAGTATTTT
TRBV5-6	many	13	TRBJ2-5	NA	CASSLGDQETQYF	TGTGCCAGCAGCTTAGGAGATCAAGAGACCCAGTACTTC
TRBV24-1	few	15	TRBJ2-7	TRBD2	CATSDGPSGVYEQYF	TGTGCCACCAGTGATGGGCCTAGCGGGGTCTACGAGCAGTACTTC
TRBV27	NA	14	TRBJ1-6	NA	CASSFSGVGSPLHF	TGTGCCAGCAGTTTCTCAGGGGTAGGGTCACCCCTCCACTTT
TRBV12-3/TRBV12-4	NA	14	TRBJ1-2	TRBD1	CASCGQAGHYGYTF	TGTGCCAGCTGTGGACAGGCAGGGCACTATGGCTACACCTTC
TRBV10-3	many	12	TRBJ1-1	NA	CASRLTGTEAFF	TGTGCCAGCAGACTGACAGGCACTGAAGCTTTCTTT
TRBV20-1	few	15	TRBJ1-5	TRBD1	CSAIPQGAGNQPQHF	TGCAGTGCTATCCCACAGGGGGCGGGCAATCAGCCCCAGCATTTT
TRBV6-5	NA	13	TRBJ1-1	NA	CASSYLEDTEAFF	TGTGCCAGCAGTTACTTGGAGGACACTGAAGCTTTCTTT
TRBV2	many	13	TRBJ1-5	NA	CASIGTSGQPQHF	TGTGCCAGCATCGGGACGTCGGGACAGCCCCAGCATTTT
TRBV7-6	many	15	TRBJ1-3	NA	CASSLQAAMGNTIYF	TGTGCCAGCAGCCTCCAGGCGGCGATGGGAAACACCATATATTTT
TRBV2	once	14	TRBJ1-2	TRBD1	CASGPDRTNYGYTF	TGTGCCAGCGGCCCGGACAGGACGAACTATGGCTACACCTTC
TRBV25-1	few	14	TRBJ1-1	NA	CASSVTALNTEAFF	TGTGCCAGCAGTGTTACAGCCCTAAACACTGAAGCTTTCTTT
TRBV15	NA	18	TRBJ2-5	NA	CATSRDLQTGEVRETQYF	TGTGCCACCAGCAGAGATCTTCAGACCGGGGAGGTCCGCGAGACCCAGTACTTC
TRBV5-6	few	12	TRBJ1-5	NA	CASSSSGQPQHF	TGTGCCAGCAGCTCCTCCGGGCAGCCCCAGCATTTT
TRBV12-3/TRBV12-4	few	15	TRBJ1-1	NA	CASSPSRRGVAEAFF	TGTGCCAGCAGTCCCTCCAGGCGGGGGGTTGCGGAAGCTTTCTTT
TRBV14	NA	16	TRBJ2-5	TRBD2	CASSPLLGLARETQYF	TGTGCCAGCAGCCCGCTGCTGGGACTAGCAAGAGAGACCCAGTACTTC
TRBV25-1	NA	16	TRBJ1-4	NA	CASSDSAGADNEKLFF	TGTGCCAGCAGTGATAGTGCCGGGGCGGATAATGAAAAACTGTTTTTT
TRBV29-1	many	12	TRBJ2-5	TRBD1	CSVETGQETQYF	TGCAGCGTTGAGACAGGGCAAGAGACCCAGTACTTC
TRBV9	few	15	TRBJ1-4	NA	CASSPADSTNEKLFF	TGTGCCAGCAGCCCGGCGGACTCAACTAATGAAAAACTGTTTTTT
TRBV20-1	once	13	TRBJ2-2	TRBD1	CSARDRVPGELFF	TGCAGTGCCCGAGACAGGGTACCCGGGGAGCTGTTTTTT
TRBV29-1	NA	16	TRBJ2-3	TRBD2	CSVEEGTSGNTDTQYF	TGCAGCGTTGAAGAGGGGACTAGCGGGAACACAGATACGCAGTATTTT